A single sample is the source of the 21 T cell receptor beta chains below, sequenced in a study of Ad26.COV2.S vaccination and SARS-CoV-2 variants. Documented treatment: roughly 19 received Ad26.COV2.S at low or high dose, single or two shots; about 5 received placebo; per-sample allocation not given. Samples analyzed were those drawn on day 63 after the first vaccine or placebo injection. Sequencing used immunoSEQ multiplex PCR; TCRdb keeps in-frame clones, though not all of them. The sample holds some 320,000 clones, roughly 84% seen once. The sample was peripheral blood, taken in a trial of Ad26.COV2.S vaccine versus placebo. Source of these receptors: a person between 18 and 65 years old who received the Ad26.COV2.S COVID-19 vaccine or a placebo.

The V and J genes are TRBV18 and TRBJ1-1, with D unresolved. The ends were cut back, 6 bases at V and 5 bases at J, with 19 bases in the middle. The germline V gene has CDR1 KGHSH and CDR2 LQKENI. CDR3 size: 15 residues. CDR3 nucleotide sequence: TGTGCCAGCTCTACCCTAACACCCTGGTCAACTGAAGCTTTCTTT. This gives the protein CASSTLTPWSTEAFF.

This clone appeared a single time. The rearrangement joins TRBV30 to TRBJ2-3; D unresolved. CDR3 length: 13 amino acids. Germline V gene data show CDR1 as GTSNPN and CDR2 as SVGIG (reference sequence). The ends were cut back, 2 bases at V and 4 bases at J, with 10 bases in the middle. Here the CDR3 DNA reads TGTGCCTGGAGTAAAAAAAGTCCAGATACGCAGTATTTT. It encodes CAWSKKSPDTQYF.

The chain is built from TRBV6-1 and TRBJ1-2; the match to TRBD1 covers 7 bases. CDR1 and CDR2 from the germline V gene are MNHNS and SASEGT. CDR3 size: 15 residues. Germline trimming cut 2 bases from V and 2 bases from J; bases unmatched to any gene: 5. The CDR3 loop is CASSENLGQNYGYTF. The CDR3 nucleotides read TGTGCCAGCAGTGAAAATTTGGGACAGAACTATGGCTACACCTTC.

The V and J genes are TRBV11-2 and TRBJ2-5; 9 bases align to TRBD2. With 0 bases clipped from V and 0 bases from J, the junction kept 5 bases outside the gene matches. The CDR3 length is 17 residues. Germline CDR1 SGHAT, CDR2 FQNNGV. The CDR3 loop is CASSLEGAGGNQETQYF. In nucleotides, the CDR3 is TGTGCCAGCAGCTTAGAAGGGGCGGGGGGGAACCAAGAGACCCAGTACTTC. Filled out from reference TRBV11-2 and TRBJ2-5, the complete variable domain reads EAGVAQSPRYKIIEKRQSVAFWCNPISGHATLYWYQQILGQGPKLLIQFQNNGVVDDSQLPKDRFSAERLKGVDSTLKIQPAKLEDSAVYLCASSLEGAGGNQETQYFGPGTRLLVL.

The CDR3 sequence is CATGPRGTEAFF. The CDR3 DNA reads TGTGCTACCGGCCCCAGGGGTACTGAAGCTTTCTTT. This chain joins TRBV12-3 or TRBV12-4 and TRBJ1-1; TRBD1 is a possible D gene (6 bases). The CDR3 has 12 residues.

The chain recombines TRBV6-5 with TRBJ1-6, with 7 bases that match TRBD1. The CDR3 totals 14 residues. V shed 6 bases and J 7 bases; nucleotides not matched to a gene: 6. CDR1 MNHEY and CDR2 SVGAGI come from the germline V gene. CDR3 sequence: CASRTGTENSPLHF. In DNA, the CDR3 is TGTGCCAGCAGGACAGGGACGGAAAATTCACCCCTCCACTTT.

The J gene is TRBJ1-1, the V gene TRBV19; TRBD1 agrees at 10 bases. Germline CDR1 LNHDA, CDR2 SQIVND (reference sequence). V gave up 3 bases and J gave up 8 bases; unmatched junction bases: 24. This CDR3 region has 20 residues. In DNA, the CDR3 is TGTGCCAGTAGTATTTACGGGATCTCTAGTGTCGGGACAGGGGAAAGGGAAGCTTTCTTT. Translated, it gives CASSIYGISSVGTGEREAFF.

The J gene is TRBJ2-1, the V gene TRBV7-9, with 12 bases that match TRBD2. This CDR3 comprises 19 residues. The J segment lost 4 bases and the V segment lost 2 bases, leaving 12 bases of the junction unmatched. Per the germline V gene, CDR1 is SEHNR and CDR2 is FQNEAQ (reference sequence). The chain's CDR3 is CASSLTRTSGAYLYNEQFF. In DNA form, the CDR3 reads TGTGCCAGCAGCTTAACCCGGACTAGCGGGGCCTACCTATACAATGAGCAGTTCTTC.

J is TRBJ2-3 and V is TRBV5-4; 10 nucleotides agree with TRBD2. CDR1 SGHNT and CDR2 YYREEE come from the germline V gene (reference sequence). CDR3 length equals 17 residues. V was pared by 3 bases and J by 0 bases, with 7 bases of the junction left unmatched. The CDR3 sequence is CASSYRLAGSSTDTQYF. CDR3 coding DNA: TGTGCCAGCAGCTACCGACTAGCGGGTTCGAGCACAGATACGCAGTATTTT.

The rearrangement links TRBV6-5 to TRBJ1-1; D remains ambiguous. The CDR3 length is 14 residues. Germline values: CDR1 MNHEY, CDR2 SVGAGI. Trimming shortened V by 0 bases and J by 7 bases, and 12 bases separated the two germline ends. The CDR3: CASSYSAPHLEAFF. CDR3 DNA sequence: TGTGCCAGCAGTTACTCTGCCCCACACCTTGAAGCTTTCTTT.

This clone was seen ten or more times. This chain uses TRBV6-2 or TRBV6-3 with TRBJ2-1; no clear D. V shed 2 bases and J shed 8 bases, with 7 bases lying between them. The germline CDR1 and CDR2 sequences are MNHEY and SVGEGT. The CDR3 loop spans 12 amino acids. The CDR3 DNA is TGTGCCAGCAGTTACACGGCATATGAGCAGTTCTTC. Amino acids: CASSYTAYEQFF.

This clone turned up a few times. CDR3 in amino acids: CASSLVTGHIIYERQFF. The CDR3 DNA reads as TGTGCCAGCAGCTTAGTCACGGGACACATAATATATGAGAGGCAGTTCTTC. J is TRBJ2-1 and V is TRBV7-9; a possible D gene is TRBD1 (6 bases). This CDR3 spans 17 amino acids. The germline gives CDR1 SEHNR, CDR2 FQNEAQ (reference sequence). V lost 1 base and J 12 bases, leaving 25 bases between the germline ends. The full variable domain, its missing parts supplied by reference TRBV7-9 and TRBJ2-1, is DTGVSQNPRHKITKRGQNVTFRCDPISEHNRLYWYRQTLGQGPEFLTYFQNEAQLEKSRLLSDRFSAERPKGSFSTLEIQRTEQGDSAMYLCASSLVTGHIIYERQFFGPGTRLTVL.

The chain uses TRBV7-5 and TRBJ2-7; the table's D gene call, TRBD1, was not cross checked with the DNA. TRBV7-5 is classified as a pseudogene. The CDR3 spans 17 residues. DNA for the CDR3: TGTGCCAGAAGCTCCTTGAACCAGACAGGGGAGGAAAACGAGCAGTACTTC. Encoded protein: CARSSLNQTGEENEQYF.

The V and J genes are TRBV5-1 and TRBJ1-6, with D possibly being TRBD1 (6 bases). Trimming took 0 bases from V and 8 from J, leaving 12 bases between them. The germline CDR1 and CDR2 sequences are SGHRS and YFSETQ. The CDR3 is made up of 15 amino acids. The DNA for the CDR3 is TGCGCCAGCAGCTTGGCAGGGGCGGAGCATTCACCCCTCCACTTT. Translation gives CASSLAGAEHSPLHF.

The chain is built from TRBV4-3 and TRBJ2-7; a weak D match, TRBD1 (6 bases). Between the trimmed V and J ends, which lost 3 bases and 3 bases, there was a span of 12 bases. From germline, CDR1 is LGHNA and CDR2 YSLEER. CDR3 length: 14 amino acids. CDR3 protein: CASSQGRGSYEQYF. The CDR3 bases are TGCGCCAGCAGCCAGGGCAGGGGAAGCTACGAGCAGTACTTC.

The chain employs TRBV24-1 and TRBJ2-3; no reliable D call. V was pared by 5 bases and J by 0 bases, with 2 bases between. Germline V lookup: CDR1 KGHDR, CDR2 SFDVKD. CDR3 length: 12 residues. CDR3 DNA: TGTGCCACCAGTGGAAGCACAGATACGCAGTATTTT. It yields the protein CATSGSTDTQYF.

The chain employs TRBV4-1 and TRBJ2-2; TRBD2 matches at 12 bases. J gave up 7 bases and V 5 bases, and 8 bases lay outside the gene matches. The CDR3 totals 16 residues. The germline CDR1 and CDR2 sequences are MGHRA and YSYEKL. The CDR3 here is CASSTLAGGLIGELFF. CDR3 in DNA: TGCGCCAGCAGCACCCTAGCGGGGGGGCTTATCGGGGAGCTGTTTTTT.

The rearrangement links TRBV18 to TRBJ1-3; D ambiguous. The CDR3 runs to 16 residues. Germline V CDR1 and CDR2: KGHSH, LQKENI. V shed 1 base and J shed 1 base, with 11 bases lying between them. CDR3 DNA sequence: TGTGCCAGCTCACCACAGTCCAGTACTTCTGGAAACACCATATATTTT. It encodes CASSPQSSTSGNTIYF.

The chain couples TRBV4-3 to TRBJ1-1, with 10 bases identical to TRBD1. This CDR3 has 14 amino acids. The germline V gene has CDR1 LGHNA and CDR2 YSLEER. Trimming cost V 5 bases and J 6 bases; bases outside gene matches: 6. CDR3 residues: CASSGRQGAAEAFF. DNA for the CDR3: TGCGCCAGCAGCGGACGACAGGGGGCGGCTGAAGCTTTCTTT.

The CDR3 here is CSDGHGYTF. The DNA of the CDR3 is TGCAGTGATGGGCACGGCTACACCTTC. The rearrangement links TRBV20-1 to TRBJ1-2; D remains unclear. V lost 7 bases and J lost 8, with 8 bases in between. This CDR3 has 9 residues. CDR1 is DFQATT and CDR2 is SNEGSKA in the germline V gene (reference sequence).

The chain recombines TRBV19 with TRBJ2-3, with TRBD2 identical over 12 bases. CDR3 size: 14 residues. Germline-derived CDR1 and CDR2 are LNHDA and SQIVND (reference sequence). Germline trimming cut 3 bases from V and 15 bases from J; bases unmatched to any gene: 10. The CDR3 loop reads CASSIRLAGELKYF. CDR3 DNA sequence: TGTGCCAGTAGTATCCGACTAGCGGGGGAGCTAAAATATTTT.